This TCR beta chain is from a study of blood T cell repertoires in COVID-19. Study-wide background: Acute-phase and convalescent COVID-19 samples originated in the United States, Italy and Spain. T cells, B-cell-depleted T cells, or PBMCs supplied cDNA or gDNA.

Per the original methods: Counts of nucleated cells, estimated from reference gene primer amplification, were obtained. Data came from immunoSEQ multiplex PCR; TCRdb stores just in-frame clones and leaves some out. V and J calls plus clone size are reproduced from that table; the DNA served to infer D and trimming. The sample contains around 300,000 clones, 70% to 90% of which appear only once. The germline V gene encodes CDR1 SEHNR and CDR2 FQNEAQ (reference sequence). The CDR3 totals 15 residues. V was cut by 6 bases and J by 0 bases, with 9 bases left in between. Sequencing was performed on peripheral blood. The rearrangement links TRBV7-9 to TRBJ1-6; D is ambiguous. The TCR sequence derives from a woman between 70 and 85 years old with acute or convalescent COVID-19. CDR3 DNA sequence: TGTGCCAGCAGTATTCGGAGCTCCTATAATTCACCCCTCCACTTT. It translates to CASSIRSSYNSPLHF. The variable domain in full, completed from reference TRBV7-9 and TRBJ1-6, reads DTGVSQNPRHKITKRGQNVTFRCDPISEHNRLYWYRQTLGQGPEFLTYFQNEAQLEKSRLLSDRFSAERPKGSFSTLEIQRTEQGDSAMYLCASSIRSSYNSPLHFGNGTRLTVT.